The 30 T cell receptor beta chains presented below share a single source sample, sequenced in a study of cytomegalovirus exposure and HLA in healthy donors (dated by TCRdb to between 2016 and 2019). Libraries were made using the immunoSEQ multiplex PCR assay. A mixture of 60 forward primers for TCR Vbeta segments and 13 reverse primers for TCR Jbeta segments was used in the multiplex PCR. TCRdb mirrors the immuneACCESS table, restricted to in-frame sequences. Some clones are absent from its copies; in checked studies, under half trace to an unresolved V gene, and the reason for the others is unknown. This sample's table has entries for approximately 130,000 clones. The ten top clones hold 1.5% to 2.5% of the sample. The sample comprised PBMCs. These receptors originate from a woman aged 55-69 years in good health and CMV-seronegative.

J is TRBJ1-3 and V is TRBV7-8; no firm D call. The V gene lost 1 base and the J gene lost 1 base, with 8 bases spanning the gap. CDR1 and CDR2 from the germline V gene are SGHVS and FQNEAQ. This CDR3 is 15 amino acids long. The chain's CDR3 is CASSLERSSGNTIYF. The CDR3, as DNA: TGTGCCAGCAGCTTAGAAAGGAGTTCTGGAAACACCATATATTTT. The variable domain in full, with the rest retrieved from reference TRBV7-8 and TRBJ1-3, is GAGVSQSPRYKVAKRGQDVALRCDPISGHVSLFWYQQALGQGPEFLTYFQNEAQLDKSGLPSDRFFAERPEGSVSTLKIQRTQQEDSAVYLCASSLERSSGNTIYFGEGSWLTVV.

This chain joins TRBV6-1 and TRBJ2-7; possible D gene TRBD2, 6 bases. The CDR3 length is 14 residues. The V end lost 4 bases, the J end lost 1 base, and 11 bases lay between the germline ends. Per germline, CDR1 MNHNS and CDR2 SASEGT. The CDR3 protein is CASSVGGRSYEQYF. DNA for the CDR3: TGTGCCAGCAGTGTCGGGGGAAGGTCCTACGAGCAGTACTTC.

The V call is TRBV5-1, the J call TRBJ1-2, with D perhaps TRBD1 (6 bases). Looked up from germline, CDR1 is SGHRS and CDR2 is YFSETQ. This CDR3 contains 15 residues. V gave up 2 bases and J gave up 2 bases, with 13 bases separating them. The CDR3 DNA follows: TGCGCCAGCAGCTTTTTCGGCACAGGGAACTATGGCTACACCTTC. This translates into CASSFFGTGNYGYTF.

The J gene is TRBJ1-1, the V gene TRBV28; D is ambiguous. Trimming removed 5 bases from V and 6 bases from J, with 10 bases in between. The CDR3 consists of 12 residues. Per germline, CDR1 MDHEN and CDR2 SYDVKM. CDR3 in amino acids: CASSPLKSEAFF. The CDR3 DNA reads TGTGCCAGCAGTCCCCTAAAGTCTGAAGCTTTCTTT.

V gene TRBV28 combines with J gene TRBJ2-6, with a tentative D call TRBD1 (5 bases). Trimming stripped 7 bases from V and 3 bases from J, with 13 bases between. Germline V gene sequence: CDR1 MDHEN, CDR2 SYDVKM. The CDR3 has 15 amino acids. The DNA for the CDR3 is TGTGCCAGCACCTCAGGGTCATTTGGGGCCAACGTCCTGACTTTC. Protein sequence: CASTSGSFGANVLTF.

The chain employs TRBV29-1 and TRBJ2-7, with D unresolved. This CDR3 is 13 amino acids long. Germline V gene lookup returns CDR1 SQVTM and CDR2 ANQGSEA. Between the trimmed V and J ends, which lost 4 bases and 0 bases, there was a span of 10 bases. This CDR3 reads CSVGQQASYEQYF. Here the CDR3 DNA reads TGCAGCGTTGGGCAGCAGGCCTCCTACGAGCAGTACTTC.

The chain is built from TRBV18 and TRBJ2-7; 7 bases map to TRBD2. CDR3 length: 14 amino acids. Germline CDR1 reads KGHSH; CDR2 reads LQKENI. Losses at the gene ends were 3 bases for V and 3 bases for J; bases not matched to a gene: 5. CDR3 region: CASSPAWGGYEQYF. For the CDR3, the DNA is TGTGCCAGCTCACCTGCCTGGGGGGGCTACGAGCAGTACTTC.

The chain combines TRBV9 with TRBJ1-5, with a weak D call TRBD1 (6 bases). Germline CDR1 is SGDLS and CDR2 is YYNGEE. V was trimmed by 4 bases and J by 2 bases, leaving 13 bases between them. The CDR3 length is 15 residues. CDR3 residues: CASSQGTLGNQPQHF. The DNA for the CDR3 is TGTGCCAGCAGCCAGGGGACCTTAGGCAATCAGCCCCAGCATTTT.

The rearrangement uses TRBV6-5 and TRBJ1-1; D call uncertain. This CDR3 region has 13 residues. Per the germline V gene, CDR1 is MNHEY and CDR2 is SVGAGI. Trimming removed 6 bases from V and 3 bases from J, with 11 bases in between. The CDR3 reads CASSLFRDTEAFF. The CDR3, as DNA: TGTGCCAGCAGCTTATTCCGGGACACTGAAGCTTTCTTT.

DNA of the CDR3: TGTGCCAGCGCGACCAGGGGGCTCTTTCAGCCCCAGCATTTT. Protein product: CASATRGLFQPQHF. The chain links TRBV2 to TRBJ1-5; 8 positions match TRBD1. This CDR3 is built from 14 residues. The V gene's germline CDR1 is SNHLY and CDR2 FYNNEI. V gave up 8 bases and J gave up 6 bases; unmatched junction bases: 9.

The chain couples TRBV10-3 to TRBJ1-1, with D uncertain. The CDR3 loop spans 13 amino acids. V was pared by 1 base and J by 1 base, with 4 bases between. From germline, CDR1 is ENHRY and CDR2 SYGVKD. As DNA, the CDR3 is TGTGCCATCAGTGAGTTGGCGAACACTGAAGCTTTCTTT. This encodes CAISELANTEAFF.

The rearrangement uses TRBV10-2 and TRBJ1-1, with a weak D call TRBD1 (5 bases). Germline CDR1 WSHSY, CDR2 SAAADI. This CDR3 region has 14 residues. The V gene lost 2 bases and the J gene lost 1 base, with 8 bases spanning the gap. CDR3 sequence reads: CASSEPDTNTEAFF. For the CDR3, the DNA is TGCGCCAGCAGTGAGCCGGACACGAACACTGAAGCTTTCTTT.

J is TRBJ2-3 and V is TRBV9; 7 nucleotides agree with TRBD2. The ends lost 2 bases at V and 5 bases at J; junction bases unmatched: 2. Looked up from germline, CDR1 is SGDLS and CDR2 is YYNGEE. This CDR3 comprises 13 residues. The CDR3 spells CASSVIAGDTQYF. The CDR3 DNA reads as TGTGCCAGCAGCGTCATAGCGGGAGATACGCAGTATTTT. The entire variable domain, with the rest obtained from reference TRBV9 and TRBJ2-3, is as follows: DSGVTQTPKHLITATGQRVTLRCSPRSGDLSVYWYQQSLDQGLQFLIQYYNGEERAKGNILERFSAQQFPDLHSELNLSSLELGDSALYFCASSVIAGDTQYFGPGTRLTVL.

The chain is built from TRBV28 and TRBJ1-5; TRBD1 is a possible D gene (5 bases). V was shortened by 2 bases and J by 4 bases, with 18 bases between the two germline ends. The CDR3 consists of 17 residues. CDR1 and CDR2 from the germline V gene are MDHEN and SYDVKM. In nucleotides, the CDR3 is TGTGCCAGCAGTTTAGTCAGGGAATCGTTTTGGAATCAGCCCCAGCATTTT. Protein sequence: CASSLVRESFWNQPQHF. The full variable domain, completed using reference TRBV28 and TRBJ1-5, is DVKVTQSSRYLVKRTGEKVFLECVQDMDHENMFWYRQDPGLGLRLIYFSYDVKMKEKGDIPEGYSVSREKKERFSLILESASTNQTSMYLCASSLVRESFWNQPQHFGDGTRLSIL.

V gene TRBV6-1 combines with J gene TRBJ2-5; the D is unclear. This CDR3 region has 12 residues. Germline V gene data show CDR1 as MNHNS and CDR2 as SASEGT. Trimming took 4 bases from V and 1 from J, leaving 4 bases between them. CDR3 sequence: CASSVSQETQYF. CDR3 in DNA: TGTGCCAGCAGTGTATCCCAAGAGACCCAGTACTTC.

This chain joins TRBV4-1 and TRBJ2-2; TRBD2 aligns across 8 bases. Germline V gene lookup returns CDR1 MGHRA and CDR2 YSYEKL. The V and J ends lost 3 bases and 7 bases, in that order; junction bases with no gene match: 4. This CDR3 has 14 amino acids. CDR3 DNA sequence: TGCGCCAGCAGCCAGCGGGAGGTGAGCGGGGAGCTGTTTTTT. Its protein product is CASSQREVSGELFF.

This chain links TRBV6-1 with TRBJ1-1, with TRBD1 identical over 8 bases. The CDR3 runs to 14 residues. J gave up 8 bases and V 7 bases, and 12 bases lay outside the gene matches. Germline loops: CDR1 MNHNS, CDR2 SASEGT. In DNA, the CDR3 is TGTGCCAGCAACCCGACAGGGGCGAAGGGGGAAGCTTTCTTT. Translation gives CASNPTGAKGEAFF.

This chain joins TRBV4-1 and TRBJ2-1; 10 bases line up with TRBD2. V trimming: 3 bases; J trimming: 8 bases; junction bases outside the gene matches: 7. This CDR3 has 15 residues. Looked up from germline, CDR1 is MGHRA and CDR2 is YSYEKL. The CDR3 bases are TGCGCCAGCAGCCACCGAGCGGGAGGGCCGCATGAGCAGTTCTTC. It translates to CASSHRAGGPHEQFF.

The chain has TRBV7-9 and TRBJ1-2, with 7 bases matching TRBD1. The CDR3 extends over 15 amino acids. Per germline, CDR1 SEHNR and CDR2 FQNEAQ (reference sequence). V was pared by 3 bases and J by 4 bases, with 8 bases of the junction left unmatched. The CDR3 coding sequence is TGTGCCAGCAGCTTCGGACAGGTCTTGAGCTATGGCTACACCTTC. This sequence encodes CASSFGQVLSYGYTF. The full variable domain, with the rest looked up from reference TRBV7-9 and TRBJ1-2, is DTGVSQNPRHKITKRGQNVTFRCDPISEHNRLYWYRQTLGQGPEFLTYFQNEAQLEKSRLLSDRFSAERPKGSFSTLEIQRTEQGDSAMYLCASSFGQVLSYGYTFGSGTRLTVV.

The chain links TRBV15 to TRBJ1-1, with unresolved D. The CDR3 consists of 18 residues. Germline CDR1 and CDR2: LNHNV and YYDKDF (reference sequence). Between the trimmed V and J ends, which lost 3 bases and 0 bases, there was a span of 20 bases. The CDR3 here is CATSRGSVAGPLNTEAFF. In nucleotides, the CDR3 is TGTGCCACCAGCAGGGGGAGTGTGGCTGGACCCTTGAACACTGAAGCTTTCTTT.

The gene calls are TRBV18 and TRBJ1-3; D perhaps matches TRBD1 (6 bases). The V and J ends lost 0 bases and 3 bases respectively, with 9 bases between them. Looked up from germline, CDR1 is KGHSH and CDR2 is LQKENI. This CDR3 spans 15 amino acids. DNA for the CDR3: TGTGCCAGCTCACCACCAGCAGGGGATGGAAACACCATATATTTT. Its protein is CASSPPAGDGNTIYF. The complete variable domain, with remaining parts taken from reference TRBV18 and TRBJ1-3, reads NAGVMQNPRHLVRRRGQEARLRCSPMKGHSHVYWYRQLPEEGLKFMVYLQKENIIDESGMPKERFSAEFPKEGPSILRIQQVVRGDSAAYFCASSPPAGDGNTIYFGEGSWLTVV.

The rearrangement joins TRBV7-9 to TRBJ2-3; 12 bases line up with TRBD2. V lost 5 bases and J lost 4; bases outside the gene matches: 10. This CDR3 is built from 17 residues. CDR1 SEHNR and CDR2 FQNEAQ come from the germline V gene (reference sequence). The CDR3 is CASSPRRASGGADTQYF. Here the CDR3 DNA reads TGTGCCAGCAGCCCTCGTCGGGCTAGCGGGGGGGCAGATACGCAGTATTTT.

Note on this clone: This CDR3 is also generated by other DNA sequences in the sample. This chain joins TRBV30 and TRBJ2-7; D is unclear. Trimming left V 0 bases short and J 2 bases short, with 8 bases between. The CDR3 runs to 13 residues. Germline loops: CDR1 GTSNPN, CDR2 SVGIG (reference sequence). The CDR3 bases are TGTGCCTGGAGTGTACGCAGTCCCTACGAGCAGTACTTC. Encoded protein: CAWSVRSPYEQYF.

The chain combines TRBV4-1 with TRBJ2-1, with D possibly TRBD2 on 7 matching bases. The CDR3 runs to 17 residues. With 0 bases removed from V and 0 bases from J, the gap between germline ends came to 12 bases. CDR1 and CDR2 from the germline V gene are MGHRA and YSYEKL. The CDR3 protein is CASSQDRGASSYNEQFF. DNA of the CDR3: TGCGCCAGCAGCCAAGATCGGGGGGCTAGCTCCTACAATGAGCAGTTCTTC.

Here the CDR3 reads CASSLSGDTEAFF. CDR3 sequence (DNA): TGTGCCAGCAGCTTGTCAGGGGATACTGAAGCTTTCTTT. The chain combines TRBV5-6 with TRBJ1-1, with a weak D call TRBD1 (6 bases). From germline, CDR1 is SGHDT and CDR2 YYEEEE. This CDR3 spans 13 amino acids. V was cut by 1 base and J by 5 bases, with 9 bases left in between.

The V call is TRBV19, the J call TRBJ1-1; a weak D match, TRBD1 (5 bases). The germline gives CDR1 LNHDA, CDR2 SQIVND (reference sequence). V was shortened by 8 bases and J by 6 bases, with 19 bases between the two germline ends. CDR3 length equals 14 residues. CDR3 amino acids: CASQWGGRKAEAFF. As DNA, the CDR3 is TGTGCCAGTCAGTGGGGGGGGAGAAAAGCTGAAGCTTTCTTT.

V is TRBV5-1 and J is TRBJ2-3; 11 bases line up with TRBD2. Germline V gene lookup returns CDR1 SGHRS and CDR2 YFSETQ. V gave up 5 bases and J gave up 3 bases; unmatched junction bases: 5. The CDR3 consists of 15 residues. The CDR3 sequence is CASRTGTSGTDTQYF. The DNA for the CDR3 is TGCGCCAGCAGAACCGGGACTAGCGGTACAGATACGCAGTATTTT.

The chain employs TRBV28 and TRBJ2-1; 10 bases are a match to TRBD2. V dropped 6 bases and J dropped 10; count of bases not matched to a gene: 12. The V gene's germline CDR1 is MDHEN and CDR2 SYDVKM. The CDR3 is 15 residues long. CDR3 sequence reads: CASSSSGGSHGEQFF. As DNA, the CDR3 is TGTGCCAGCAGCAGTAGCGGGGGGTCCCATGGGGAGCAGTTCTTC.

V usage is TRBV11-2 and J usage is TRBJ2-1; 7 positions match TRBD1. The germline CDR1 and CDR2 sequences are SGHAT and FQNNGV. V was pared by 3 bases and J by 9 bases, with 5 bases of the junction left unmatched. The CDR3 has 13 residues. CDR3 nucleotides: TGTGCCAGCAGCTTGAGCCCAGGGGGTGAGCAGTTCTTC. Its protein product is CASSLSPGGEQFF.

This chain joins TRBV27 and TRBJ1-6; D gene uncertain. The CDR3 runs 14 residues. The V gene lost 2 bases and the J gene lost 9 bases, with 11 bases spanning the gap. Looked up from germline, CDR1 is MNHEY and CDR2 is SMNVEV (reference sequence). The CDR3 DNA follows: TGTGCCAGCAGTTTACCCCTTCCCGGTTCACCCCTCCACTTT. It codes for CASSLPLPGSPLHF.